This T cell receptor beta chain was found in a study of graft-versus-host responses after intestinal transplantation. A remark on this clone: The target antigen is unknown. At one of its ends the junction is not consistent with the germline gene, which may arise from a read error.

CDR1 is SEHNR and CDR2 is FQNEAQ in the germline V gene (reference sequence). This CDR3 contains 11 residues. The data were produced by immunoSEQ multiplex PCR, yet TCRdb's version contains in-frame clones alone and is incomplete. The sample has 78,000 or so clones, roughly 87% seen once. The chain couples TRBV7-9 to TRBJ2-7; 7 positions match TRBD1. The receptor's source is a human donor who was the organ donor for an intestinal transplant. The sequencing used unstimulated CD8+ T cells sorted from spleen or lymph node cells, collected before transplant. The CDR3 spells CASSLAGTASF. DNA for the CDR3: TGTGCCAGCAGCTTAGCCGGGACAGCCTCCTTC.